This T cell receptor beta chain stems from a study of T cell responses to AZD1222 COVID-19 vaccine. Study results and limitations: Dominant at 160-218 and 743-854, vaccine-associated CD4 TCRs also spanned spike. Only a handful of AZD1222 recipients were seropositive at baseline. Donor demographics were predominantly white British with a female majority; clonal diversity may be underestimated.

For this clone: As yet, its antigen is unknown.

Here immunoSEQ multiplex PCR was the method, and the copy in TCRdb shows in-frame clones only, minus some. The sample includes 84,000 or so clones, over 70% of them seen just once. Germline CDR1 LNHDA, CDR2 SQIVND (reference sequence). This CDR3 has 13 residues. The V end lost 3 bases, the J end lost 4 bases, and 9 bases lay between the germline ends. The clonotype was recovered from an adult in good health. This chain links TRBV19 with TRBJ1-1, with D possibly being TRBD1 (5 bases). The sequences come from peripheral blood, collected on day 0 of AZD1222 vaccination. CDR3 bases: TGTGCCAGTAGTATTTCCCAGGGCACTGAAGCTTTCTTT. It yields the protein CASSISQGTEAFF. Combining the CDR3 with reference TRBV19 and TRBJ1-1 gives the whole variable domain DGGITQSPKYLFRKEGQNVTLSCEQNLNHDAMYWYRQDPGQGLRLIYYSQIVNDFQKGDIAEGYSVSREKKESFPLTVTSAQKNPTAFYLCASSISQGTEAFFGQGTRLTVV.